Presented here are 27 T cell receptor beta chains from one specimen sequenced in a study of beta chain features in type 1 diabetes. Expressed TCRB transcripts got sequenced, as all isolated RNA was reverse transcribed. Sequencing was performed with immunoSEQ multiplex PCR; in TCRdb, only in-frame clones are kept and a portion is missing. This sample has around 190,000 clones; approximately 13% occur once, and the top ten carry roughly 0.6%. Sample: central memory CD4+ T cells from blood. Receptors were obtained from a woman aged 18-35 years in good health.

This chain uses TRBV7-9 with TRBJ1-1, with TRBD1 as a possible D gene (6 bases). V gave up 6 bases and J gave up 7 bases, with 12 bases separating them. CDR1 and CDR2 from the germline V gene are SEHNR and FQNEAQ (reference sequence). The CDR3 is 12 residues long. The DNA for the CDR3 is TGTGCCAGCAGTCCGGGACACGGTGAAGCTTTCTTT. This codes for CASSPGHGEAFF.

The chain couples TRBV4-2 to TRBJ2-5; D uncertain. The CDR3 contains 14 residues. The germline V and J ends were trimmed by 3 bases and 4 bases, with 12 bases remaining between them. The germline V gene has CDR1 LGHNA and CDR2 YNFKEQ. CDR3 protein: CASSQNTIGETQYF. Here the CDR3 DNA reads TGTGCCAGCAGCCAGAACACTATCGGAGAGACCCAGTACTTC.

The chain recombines TRBV28 with TRBJ1-2; D possibly corresponds to TRBD1 (6 bases). V gave up 8 bases and J gave up 10 bases, with 26 bases separating them. CDR1 is MDHEN, CDR2 SYDVKM, per germline. The CDR3 runs 15 residues. DNA of the CDR3: TGTGCCAGCGGGTTAGGAGACTCGACAGGAAAGGACTACACCTTC. Its translation: CASGLGDSTGKDYTF.

The J gene is TRBJ1-5, the V gene TRBV5-1, with TRBD1 matching 10 bases. The CDR3 covers 16 residues. CDR1 and CDR2 from the germline V gene are SGHRS and YFSETQ. The V gene end was trimmed by 0 bases and the J gene end by 2 bases; junction bases not matched to a gene: 2. For the CDR3, the DNA is TGCGCCAGCAGCTTGGGGGGGACAGGGGGCAATCAGCCCCAGCATTTT. This codes for CASSLGGTGGNQPQHF. Full variable domain (outside the CDR3, taken from reference TRBV5-1 and TRBJ1-5): KAGVTQTPRYLIKTRGQQVTLSCSPISGHRSVSWYQQTPGQGLQFLFEYFSETQRNKGNFPGRFSGRQFSNSRSEMNVSTLELGDSALYLCASSLGGTGGNQPQHFGDGTRLSIL.

The chain uses TRBV30 and TRBJ2-1; weak D call: TRBD2 (5 bases). The CDR3 consists of 12 residues. The ends were cut back, 5 bases at V and 4 bases at J, with 9 bases in the middle. Germline V gene data show CDR1 as GTSNPN and CDR2 as SVGIG (reference sequence). The CDR3 spells CAWASQYNEQFF. The CDR3 coding sequence is TGTGCCTGGGCTAGCCAATACAATGAGCAGTTCTTC.

The table lists this clone with a few counts. CDR3 residues: CASSPRQGKETQYF. The CDR3 region has the DNA TGTGCCAGTAGTCCCCGACAGGGGAAAGAGACCCAGTACTTC. This chain links TRBV19 with TRBJ2-5; 8 bases agree with TRBD1. Germline CDR1 LNHDA, CDR2 SQIVND (reference sequence). This CDR3 has 14 amino acids. Trimming at V came to 5 bases and at J to 3 bases, leaving 5 bases not matched to a gene.

Written as DNA, the CDR3 is TGTGCCACCAGCAGTGTACAGGGGGCGAGAAACACCATATATTTT. This encodes CATSSVQGARNTIYF. V is TRBV15 and J is TRBJ1-3, with TRBD1 identical over 9 bases. Germline assignment: CDR1 LNHNV and CDR2 YYDKDF (reference sequence). This CDR3 is built from 15 residues. The junction had 5 bases not matched to a gene; V was cut back by 3 bases and J by 5 bases. The full variable domain, in which reference TRBV15 and TRBJ1-3 provide the parts outside the CDR3, is DAMVIQNPRYQVTQFGKPVTLSCSQTLNHNVMYWYQQKSSQAPKLLFHYYDKDFNNEADTPDNFQSRRPNTSFCFLDIRSPGLGDTAMYLCATSSVQGARNTIYFGEGSWLTVV.

This clone was detected only a few times. The V gene is TRBV6-6, the J gene TRBJ2-4; D is perhaps TRBD1 (6 bases). Germline V gene lookup returns CDR1 MNHNY and CDR2 SVGAGI (reference sequence). This CDR3 is 16 amino acids long. V was shortened by 5 bases and J by 0 bases, with 14 bases between the two germline ends. The CDR3 DNA reads as TGTGCCAGCAGTACGACTGGGGGCCTAGCCAAAAACATTCAGTACTTC. Translating it yields CASSTTGGLAKNIQYF.

The chain links TRBV7-9 to TRBJ2-1; 14 bases line up with TRBD2. Germline trimming cut 5 bases from V and 9 bases from J; bases unmatched to any gene: 9. The CDR3 has 16 amino acids. CDR1 SEHNR and CDR2 FQNEAQ come from the germline V gene (reference sequence). Here the CDR3 reads CASSDPGLAGATEQFF. CDR3 DNA: TGTGCCAGCAGCGATCCGGGACTAGCGGGAGCCACTGAGCAGTTCTTC.

This clone was found a few times. This chain uses TRBV30 with TRBJ1-1; D perhaps matches TRBD1 (5 bases). V lost 2 bases to trimming and J lost 6 bases, with 13 bases between them. This CDR3 has 13 residues. CDR1 and CDR2 from the germline V gene are GTSNPN and SVGIG (reference sequence). The CDR3 loop is CAWSRGGVAEAFF. In DNA form, the CDR3 reads TGTGCCTGGAGTCGGGGCGGGGTCGCTGAAGCTTTCTTT.

This chain uses TRBV29-1 with TRBJ1-4, with D possibly matching TRBD1 (6 bases). The CDR3 runs 13 residues. Germline loops: CDR1 SQVTM, CDR2 ANQGSEA. Trimming shortened V by 7 bases and J by 6 bases, and 15 bases separated the two germline ends. Here the CDR3 reads CSAYRVEYEKLFF. For the CDR3, the DNA is TGCAGCGCCTACAGGGTGGAATATGAAAAACTGTTTTTT.

J is TRBJ2-5 and V is TRBV5-4; 13 bases align to TRBD2. The CDR3 runs to 15 residues. Losses at the gene ends were 7 bases for V and 4 bases for J; bases not matched to a gene: 7. Germline loops: CDR1 SGHNT, CDR2 YYREEE (reference sequence). CDR3 sequence reads: CASRTSGSGLETQYF. CDR3 DNA sequence: TGTGCCAGCCGGACTAGCGGGAGTGGCCTAGAGACCCAGTACTTC. The full variable domain, in which reference TRBV5-4 and TRBJ2-5 provide the parts outside the CDR3, is ETGVTQSPTHLIKTRGQQVTLRCSSQSGHNTVSWYQQALGQGPQFIFQYYREEENGRGNFPPRFSGLQFPNYSSELNVNALELDDSALYLCASRTSGSGLETQYFGPGTRLLVL.

V usage is TRBV25-1 and J usage is TRBJ2-7; the match to TRBD2 covers 7 bases. J gave up 1 base and V 5 bases, and 8 bases lay outside the gene matches. Per germline, CDR1 MGHDK and CDR2 SYGVNS. This CDR3 has 15 residues. CDR3 DNA: TGTGCCAGCAGTTTTCGGGCGGGAGCGTCCTACGAGCAGTACTTC. It translates to CASSFRAGASYEQYF.

The chain carries TRBV5-6 and TRBJ1-2; perhaps TRBD1 as D (5 bases). Germline-derived CDR1 and CDR2 are SGHDT and YYEEEE. This CDR3 contains 11 residues. Between the trimmed V and J ends, which lost 0 bases and 8 bases, there was a span of 5 bases. CDR3 region: CASSLEGGYTF. CDR3 DNA sequence: TGTGCCAGCAGCTTGGAGGGGGGCTACACCTTC.

Here the CDR3 DNA reads TGTGCCAGCAGTTATACGGGATTGGGGCAGTATTTT. This gives the protein CASSYTGLGQYF. V and J are TRBV6-5 and TRBJ2-3, with a tentative D call TRBD2 (5 bases). Looked up from germline, CDR1 is MNHEY and CDR2 is SVGAGI. This CDR3 spans 12 amino acids. V lost 3 bases and J lost 11, with 12 bases in between.

The table lists this clone with a few counts. V is TRBV7-9 and J is TRBJ2-1; TRBD2 is a possible D gene (6 bases). The CDR3 runs to 15 residues. Per germline, CDR1 SEHNR and CDR2 FQNEAQ (reference sequence). The germline V and J ends were trimmed by 5 bases and 7 bases, with 18 bases remaining between them. The CDR3 DNA sequence: TGTGCCAGCAGCCCGATGGTCGGGAGATCAAATGAGCAGTTCTTC. Translating it yields CASSPMVGRSNEQFF.

This clone was picked up a small number of times. The CDR3 DNA sequence: TGTGCCAGCAGTAGGACTAGCGGGAGGGCCGTTGAGCAGTTCTTC. This translates into CASSRTSGRAVEQFF. V gene TRBV25-1 combines with J gene TRBJ2-1, with TRBD2 matching 15 bases. The germline CDR1 and CDR2 sequences are MGHDK and SYGVNS. CDR3 length equals 15 residues. Trimming at V came to 5 bases and at J to 9 bases, leaving 5 bases not matched to a gene.

This clone was recorded a few times. This chain connects TRBV29-1 to TRBJ2-7; the match to TRBD2 covers 8 bases. Trimming at V came to 4 bases and at J to 5 bases, leaving 7 bases not matched to a gene. Germline CDR1 and CDR2: SQVTM and ANQGSEA. The CDR3 sequence is 13 residues long. The CDR3 region has the DNA TGCAGCGTTGTTGTTAGCGGGACCCACGAGCAGTACTTC. Translating gives CSVVVSGTHEQYF.

V usage is TRBV9 and J usage is TRBJ2-2, with TRBD2 as a possible D gene (6 bases). Trimming stripped 0 bases from V and 0 bases from J, with 9 bases between. The CDR3 is 16 amino acids. From germline, CDR1 is SGDLS and CDR2 YYNGEE. The CDR3 region is CASSVVGLTNTGELFF. CDR3 coding DNA: TGTGCCAGCAGCGTAGTGGGACTCACGAACACCGGGGAGCTGTTTTTT.

This clone appeared a few times. This chain links TRBV2 with TRBJ2-6, with no clear D. With 3 bases removed from V and 1 base from J, the gap between germline ends came to 4 bases. Germline CDR1 and CDR2: SNHLY and FYNNEI. This CDR3 has 14 amino acids. The CDR3 protein is CASSDYSGANVLTF. The CDR3 DNA is TGTGCCAGCAGTGACTATTCTGGGGCCAACGTCCTGACTTTC.

The chain joins TRBV5-1 to TRBJ1-5, with a tentative D call TRBD1 (5 bases). CDR1 is SGHRS, CDR2 YFSETQ, per germline. This CDR3 contains 16 residues. V lost 0 bases to trimming and J lost 0 bases, with 10 bases between them. This chain's CDR3 is CASSLGQTNSNQPQHF. The CDR3 DNA reads TGCGCCAGCAGCTTGGGACAGACCAATAGCAATCAGCCCCAGCATTTT.

This clone was seen more than once but under ten times. The chain links TRBV15 to TRBJ2-7; 10 positions agree with TRBD2. The J segment lost 6 bases and the V segment lost 0 bases, leaving 5 bases of the junction unmatched. The CDR3 is 15 amino acids. Germline V lookup: CDR1 LNHNV, CDR2 YYDKDF (reference sequence). The CDR3 sequence: CATSRDGASGSEQYF. In DNA, the CDR3 is TGTGCCACCAGCAGAGATGGGGCTAGCGGGAGCGAGCAGTACTTC.

This clone has just a few counts. The chain links TRBV13 to TRBJ1-2; the D is unclear. The germline V gene encodes CDR1 PRHDT and CDR2 FYEKMQ (reference sequence). This CDR3 contains 12 residues. Trimming took off 5 bases at V and 7 bases at J, with 11 bases between the two ends. The DNA of the CDR3 is TGTGCCAGCAGCCCACTCGACTCTGGCTACACCTTC. This codes for CASSPLDSGYTF.

This clone came up a few times. The junction departs from the called germline gene at one end, perhaps through a read error. The chain carries TRBV28 and TRBJ1-5, with TRBD1 as a possible D gene (5 bases). The CDR3 runs 15 residues. Per the germline V gene, CDR1 is MDHEN and CDR2 is SYDVKM. CDR3 amino acids: CASSPQGSSTVIRDF. The CDR3, as DNA: TGTGCCAGCAGTCCCCAGGGAAGTTCGACAGTCATAAGAGATTTT.

Turning to this clone: One junction end disagrees with the germline gene, perhaps due to a read error. The genes are TRBV5-4 and TRBJ1-2; 9 bases match TRBD1. The CDR3 has 14 amino acids. Germline assignment: CDR1 SGHNT and CDR2 YYREEE (reference sequence). CDR3 sequence (DNA): TGCGCCAGCAGCCTAGGGGACAGGGATCATGGCTACACCTTC. It specifies CASSLGDRDHGYTF.

The rearrangement joins TRBV18 to TRBJ1-1; the D is unclear. The CDR3 is made up of 11 amino acids. V was cut by 6 bases and J by 8 bases, with 10 bases left in between. Germline V CDR1 and CDR2: KGHSH, LQKENI. Here the CDR3 DNA reads TGTGCCAGCTCCCACGGGTTAGAAGCTTTCTTT. Translation gives CASSHGLEAFF.

V gene TRBV30 combines with J gene TRBJ2-3; 10 bases line up with TRBD1. CDR1 is GTSNPN, CDR2 SVGIG, per germline (reference sequence). Trimming removed 3 bases from V and 2 bases from J; junction bases left unmatched: 11. There are 17 residues in the CDR3. The CDR3 loop reads CAWSRARTGGTTDTQYF. The CDR3 region has the DNA TGTGCCTGGAGCCGCGCCCGGACAGGGGGGACCACAGATACGCAGTATTTT.